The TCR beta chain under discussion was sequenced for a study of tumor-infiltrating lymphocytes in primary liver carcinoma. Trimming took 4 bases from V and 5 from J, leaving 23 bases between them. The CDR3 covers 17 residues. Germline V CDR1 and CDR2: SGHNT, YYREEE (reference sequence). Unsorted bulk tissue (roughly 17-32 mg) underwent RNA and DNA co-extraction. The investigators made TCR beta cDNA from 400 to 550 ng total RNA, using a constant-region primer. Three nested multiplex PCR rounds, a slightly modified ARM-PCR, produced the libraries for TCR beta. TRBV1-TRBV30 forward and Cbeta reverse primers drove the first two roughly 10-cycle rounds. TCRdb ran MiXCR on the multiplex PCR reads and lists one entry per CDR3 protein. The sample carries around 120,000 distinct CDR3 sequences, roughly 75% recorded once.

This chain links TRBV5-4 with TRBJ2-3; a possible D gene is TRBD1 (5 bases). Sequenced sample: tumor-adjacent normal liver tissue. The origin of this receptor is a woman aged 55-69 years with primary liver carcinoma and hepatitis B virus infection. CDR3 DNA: TGTGCCAGCAGCCCGGGCGCTAGGGGCCATTACAGAGATACGCAGTATTTT. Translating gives CASSPGARGHYRDTQYF.